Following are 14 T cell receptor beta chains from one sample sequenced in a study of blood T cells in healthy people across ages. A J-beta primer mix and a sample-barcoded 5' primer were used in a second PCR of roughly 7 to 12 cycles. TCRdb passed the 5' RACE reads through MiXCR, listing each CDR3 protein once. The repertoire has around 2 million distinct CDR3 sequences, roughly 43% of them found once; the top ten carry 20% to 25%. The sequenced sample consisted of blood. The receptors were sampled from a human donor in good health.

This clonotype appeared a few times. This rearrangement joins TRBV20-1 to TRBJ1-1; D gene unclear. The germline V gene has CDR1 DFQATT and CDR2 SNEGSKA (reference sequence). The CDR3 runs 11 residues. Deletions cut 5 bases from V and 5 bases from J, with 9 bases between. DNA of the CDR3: TGCAGTGCTGCCCGGGCGACTGAAGCTTTCTTT. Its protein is CSAARATEAFF.

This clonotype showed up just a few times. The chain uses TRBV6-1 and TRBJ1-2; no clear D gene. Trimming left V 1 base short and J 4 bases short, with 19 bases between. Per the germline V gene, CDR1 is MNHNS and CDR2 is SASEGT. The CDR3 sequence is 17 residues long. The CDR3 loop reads CASSEDLEADRVYGYTF. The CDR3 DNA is TGTGCCAGCAGTGAAGATTTGGAAGCGGACCGTGTCTATGGCTACACCTTC.

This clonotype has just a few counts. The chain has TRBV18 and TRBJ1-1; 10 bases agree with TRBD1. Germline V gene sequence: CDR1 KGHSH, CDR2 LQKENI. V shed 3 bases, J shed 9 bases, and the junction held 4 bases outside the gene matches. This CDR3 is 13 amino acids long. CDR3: CASSPPDRGKAFF. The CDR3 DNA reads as TGTGCCAGCTCACCTCCGGACAGGGGGAAAGCTTTCTTT. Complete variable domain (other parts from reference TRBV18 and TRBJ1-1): NAGVMQNPRHLVRRRGQEARLRCSPMKGHSHVYWYRQLPEEGLKFMVYLQKENIIDESGMPKERFSAEFPKEGPSILRIQQVVRGDSAAYFCASSPPDRGKAFFGQGTRLTVV.

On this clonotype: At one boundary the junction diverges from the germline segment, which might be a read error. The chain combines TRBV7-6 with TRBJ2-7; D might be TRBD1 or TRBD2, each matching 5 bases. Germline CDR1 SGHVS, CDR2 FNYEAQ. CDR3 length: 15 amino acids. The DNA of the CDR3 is TGTGCCAGCAGCTTAGTGAATAAGGGGACCTACGAGCGGTACTTC. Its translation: CASSLVNKGTYERYF.

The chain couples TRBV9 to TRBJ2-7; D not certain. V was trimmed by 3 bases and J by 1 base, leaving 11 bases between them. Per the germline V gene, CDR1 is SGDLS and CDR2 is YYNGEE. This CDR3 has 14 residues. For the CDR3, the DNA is TGTGCCAGCAGCGCCGAAGTAGGATCCTACGAGCAGTACTTC. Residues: CASSAEVGSYEQYF.

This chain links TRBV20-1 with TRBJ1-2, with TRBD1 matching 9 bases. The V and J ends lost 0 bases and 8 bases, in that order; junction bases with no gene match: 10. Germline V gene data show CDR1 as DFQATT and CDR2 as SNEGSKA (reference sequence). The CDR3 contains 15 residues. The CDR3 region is CSARDPGTGGSGYTF. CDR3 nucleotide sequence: TGCAGTGCTAGAGATCCGGGAACAGGGGGCTCGGGCTACACCTTC.

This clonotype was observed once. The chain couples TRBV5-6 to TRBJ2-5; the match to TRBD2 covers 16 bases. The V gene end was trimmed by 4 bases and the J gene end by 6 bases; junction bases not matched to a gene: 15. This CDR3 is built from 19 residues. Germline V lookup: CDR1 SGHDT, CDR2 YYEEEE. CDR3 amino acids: CASSAAKGLAGGLWKTQYF. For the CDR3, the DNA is TGTGCCAGCAGCGCGGCTAAGGGACTAGCGGGGGGGCTTTGGAAGACCCAGTACTTC.

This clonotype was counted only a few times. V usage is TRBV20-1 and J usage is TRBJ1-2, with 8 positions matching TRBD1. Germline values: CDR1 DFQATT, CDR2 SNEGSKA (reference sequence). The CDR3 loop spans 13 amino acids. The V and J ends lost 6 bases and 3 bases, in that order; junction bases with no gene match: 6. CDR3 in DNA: TGCAGTGCCTCTGACAGGGGATACTATGGCTACACCTTC. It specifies CSASDRGYYGYTF.

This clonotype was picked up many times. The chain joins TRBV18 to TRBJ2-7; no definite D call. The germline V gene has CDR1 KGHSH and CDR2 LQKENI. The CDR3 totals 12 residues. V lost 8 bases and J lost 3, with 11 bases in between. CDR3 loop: CASSRTDYEQYF. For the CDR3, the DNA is TGTGCCAGCAGCAGAACAGACTACGAGCAGTACTTC.

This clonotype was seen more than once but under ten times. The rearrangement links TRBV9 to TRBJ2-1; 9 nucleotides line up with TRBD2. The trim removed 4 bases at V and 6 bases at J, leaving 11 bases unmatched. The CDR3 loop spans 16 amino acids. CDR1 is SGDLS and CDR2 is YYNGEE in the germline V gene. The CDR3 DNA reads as TGTGCCAGCAGCCCACGCGGGCGGGGGGGTATCAATGAGCAGTTCTTC. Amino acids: CASSPRGRGGINEQFF.

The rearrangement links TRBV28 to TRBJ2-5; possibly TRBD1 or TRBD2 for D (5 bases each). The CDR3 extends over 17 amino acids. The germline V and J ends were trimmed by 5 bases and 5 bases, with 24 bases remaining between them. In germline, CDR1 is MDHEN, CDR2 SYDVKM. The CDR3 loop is CASSPRGSPWGKETQYF. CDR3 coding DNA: TGTGCCAGCAGTCCCAGAGGGTCCCCGTGGGGGAAGGAGACCCAGTACTTC.

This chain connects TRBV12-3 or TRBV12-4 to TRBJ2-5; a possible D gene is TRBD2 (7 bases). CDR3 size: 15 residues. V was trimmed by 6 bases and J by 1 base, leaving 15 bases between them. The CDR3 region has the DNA TGTGCCAGCAGACTAGGGGGGGGACCCCAAGAGACCCAGTACTTC. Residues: CASRLGGGPQETQYF.

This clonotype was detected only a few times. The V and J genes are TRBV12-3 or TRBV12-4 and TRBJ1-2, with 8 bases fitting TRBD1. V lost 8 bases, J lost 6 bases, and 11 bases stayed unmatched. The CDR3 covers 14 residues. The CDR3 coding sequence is TGTGCCAGCTCGTCTGGGGACAGGTGGGATGGCTACACCTTC. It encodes CASSSGDRWDGYTF.

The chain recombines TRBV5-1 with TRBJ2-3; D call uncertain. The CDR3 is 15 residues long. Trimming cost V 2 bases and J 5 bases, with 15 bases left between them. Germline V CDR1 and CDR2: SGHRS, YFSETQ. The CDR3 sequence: CASSFAENMLDTQYF. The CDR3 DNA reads TGCGCCAGCAGCTTCGCAGAGAACATGTTAGATACGCAGTATTTT.